These 13 T cell receptor beta chains came from one sample sequenced in a study of beta chain features in type 1 diabetes. Isolated RNA was reverse transcribed in full, so expressed TCRB transcripts were sequenced. Data came from immunoSEQ multiplex PCR; TCRdb stores just in-frame clones and leaves some out. The sample shows 860,000 or so clones, 17% of them seen only once. Source material: naive CD4+ T cells from blood. All receptors come from a woman aged 18-35 years in good health.

This clone showed up just a few times. V gene TRBV28 combines with J gene TRBJ2-5; 8 nucleotides line up with TRBD1. Germline CDR1 is MDHEN and CDR2 is SYDVKM. The CDR3 runs 16 residues. V dropped 6 bases and J dropped 5; count of bases not matched to a gene: 14. The CDR3, as DNA: TGTGCCAGCAGGCCCAGTCGACGGACAGGGCGGGAGACCCAGTACTTC. Translation gives CASRPSRRTGRETQYF.

The chain combines TRBV20-1 with TRBJ2-7; D uncertain. Germline V CDR1 and CDR2: DFQATT, SNEGSKA (reference sequence). The length of the CDR3 is 11 residues. V was pared by 3 bases and J by 3 bases, with 6 bases between. CDR3 in DNA: TGCAGTGCTAGTGTGGGCTACGAGCAGTACTTC. Residues: CSASVGYEQYF.

This clone was observed a few times. This CDR3 reads CASSLAGGRATGELFF. CDR3 sequence (DNA): TGTGCCAGCAGCTTAGCAGGGGGTCGCGCCACCGGGGAGCTGTTTTTT. The chain links TRBV7-6 to TRBJ2-2; perhaps TRBD1 as D (6 bases). Germline V gene data show CDR1 as SGHVS and CDR2 as FNYEAQ. This CDR3 has 16 amino acids. V lost 0 bases, J lost 4 bases, and 12 bases lay in between.

The rearrangement joins TRBV6-5 to TRBJ2-7; 10 bases line up with TRBD2. V lost 5 bases and J lost 3; bases outside the gene matches: 4. CDR1 is MNHEY, CDR2 SVGAGI, per germline. The CDR3 extends over 14 amino acids. Written as DNA, the CDR3 is TGTGCCAGCAGTGCCGGGACTAGCGACTACGAGCAGTACTTC. This gives the protein CASSAGTSDYEQYF.

The chain couples TRBV5-1 to TRBJ2-1; D tentatively reads TRBD1 or TRBD2 (5 bases each). Germline CDR1 and CDR2: SGHRS and YFSETQ. V was cut by 2 bases and J by 2 bases, with 11 bases left in between. The CDR3 runs 15 residues. CDR3 in DNA: TGCGCCAGCAGCTTAGGGACGGACGCCTACAATGAGCAGTTCTTC. Amino acid sequence: CASSLGTDAYNEQFF. The whole variable domain, filled in from reference TRBV5-1 and TRBJ2-1, reads KAGVTQTPRYLIKTRGQQVTLSCSPISGHRSVSWYQQTPGQGLQFLFEYFSETQRNKGNFPGRFSGRQFSNSRSEMNVSTLELGDSALYLCASSLGTDAYNEQFFGPGTRLTVL.

The table lists this clone with a few counts. The rearrangement uses TRBV7-6 and TRBJ1-1; 10 bases are a match to TRBD1. J gave up 3 bases and V 5 bases, and 15 bases lay outside the gene matches. The CDR3 consists of 18 residues. From germline, CDR1 is SGHVS and CDR2 FNYEAQ. CDR3 loop: CASSLRRRDRGVDTEAFF. In nucleotides, the CDR3 is TGTGCCAGCAGCCTAAGACGCCGGGACAGGGGCGTAGACACTGAAGCTTTCTTT.

V gene TRBV28 combines with J gene TRBJ2-1; 14 positions match TRBD2. Germline CDR1 and CDR2: MDHEN and SYDVKM. The CDR3 has 13 amino acids. The V and J ends lost 8 bases and 8 bases, in that order; junction bases with no gene match: 2. The CDR3: CASGTSGRDEQFF. CDR3 nucleotides: TGTGCCAGCGGGACTAGCGGGAGAGATGAGCAGTTCTTC.

V and J are TRBV5-1 and TRBJ2-5; tentatively, D is TRBD1 (5 bases). CDR3 length: 17 residues. Trimming shortened V by 1 base and J by 4 bases, and 20 bases separated the two germline ends. Germline-derived CDR1 and CDR2 are SGHRS and YFSETQ. The CDR3 nucleotides read TGCGCCAGCAGCTTGTCCTTTTCGCAGGTTAGGGGAGAGACCCAGTACTTC. It yields the protein CASSLSFSQVRGETQYF.

The chain carries TRBV4-3 and TRBJ2-2; no firm D call. The germline V gene encodes CDR1 LGHNA and CDR2 YSLEER. The V and J ends lost 3 bases and 1 base respectively, with 9 bases between them. The CDR3 is made up of 15 amino acids. The CDR3 region has the DNA TGCGCCAGCAGCCACACACCTCAGAACACCGGGGAGCTGTTTTTT. Encoded protein: CASSHTPQNTGELFF.

This chain connects TRBV20-1 to TRBJ2-5; D unresolved. This CDR3 is built from 11 residues. Trimming stripped 2 bases from V and 7 bases from J, with 8 bases between. The germline CDR1 and CDR2 sequences are DFQATT and SNEGSKA (reference sequence). CDR3 in DNA: TGCAGTGCTAGACTCCGTTGGACCCAGTACTTC. It is translated as CSARLRWTQYF.

This chain joins TRBV11-2 and TRBJ1-1; 8 bases agree with TRBD1. Germline-derived CDR1 and CDR2 are SGHAT and FQNNGV. V was pared by 5 bases and J by 5 bases, with 10 bases of the junction left unmatched. This CDR3 has 15 amino acids. CDR3 nucleotides: TGTGCCAGCAGCGCCCGGACAGGGAGGATTACTGAAGCTTTCTTT. It translates to CASSARTGRITEAFF.

The sample holds a few counts of this clone. The chain joins TRBV4-3 to TRBJ2-3; D uncertain. CDR1 is LGHNA, CDR2 YSLEER, per germline. This CDR3 comprises 20 residues. V lost 0 bases to trimming and J lost 6 bases, with 28 bases between them. This CDR3 is CASSQEGPSGALGILDTQYF. The CDR3 bases are TGCGCCAGCAGCCAAGAGGGCCCTAGTGGCGCCCTGGGAATTTTGGATACGCAGTATTTT.

The chain links TRBV10-3 to TRBJ2-3; the match to TRBD2 covers 9 bases. V dropped 8 bases and J dropped 5; count of bases not matched to a gene: 5. Germline lookup yields CDR1 ENHRY and CDR2 SYGVKD. The CDR3 is 13 amino acids. The CDR3 region has the DNA TGTGCCATCGGGCTAGCGGGACAAGATACGCAGTATTTT. Its protein product is CAIGLAGQDTQYF.